This entry concerns a single T cell receptor beta chain. The sample holds other DNA sequences that translate to the same CDR3. This record belongs to a study of cytomegalovirus exposure and HLA in healthy donors. V lost 4 bases to trimming and J lost 2 bases; unmatched junction nucleotides: 6. Per germline, CDR1 SGHRS and CDR2 YFSETQ. This CDR3 has 16 residues. The study ran its PCR with 60 Vbeta and 13 Jbeta primers. Sequencing was performed with immunoSEQ multiplex PCR; in TCRdb, only in-frame clones are kept and a portion is missing. The sample contains around 250,000 clones, about 86% of which appear only once.

Specimen: PBMCs. The clonotype comes from a woman aged 60-75 years in good health and CMV-seropositive. The chain is built from TRBV5-1 and TRBJ2-3; 11 nucleotides line up with TRBD2. CDR3 nucleotide sequence: TGCGCCAGCAGCAGAATAGCGGGAGGGTCCACAGATACGCAGTATTTT. Translation gives CASSRIAGGSTDTQYF.